The 21 T cell receptor beta chains listed next were all sequenced from one sample in a study of T cell responses to AZD1222 COVID-19 vaccine. Measured with immunoSEQ multiplex PCR; TCRdb has only the in-frame clones, and not every one. The sample gives about 180,000 clones, about 91% of which show up once; 11% is in the top ten. Sample: peripheral blood, taken 28 days after the second AZD1222 dose. The source of these receptors is an adult who received the AZD1222 COVID-19 vaccine.

The rearrangement uses TRBV7-2 and TRBJ1-4; D uncertain. V lost 2 bases and J lost 4, with 20 bases in between. This CDR3 comprises 18 residues. In germline, CDR1 is SGHTA, CDR2 FQGNSA. The CDR3 nucleotides read TGTGCCAGCAGCTTAAGGCCCCTGCCCGGGAAGGGTAATGAAAAACTGTTTTTT. Translating it yields CASSLRPLPGKGNEKLFF. The variable domain in full, completed from reference TRBV7-2 and TRBJ1-4, reads GAGVSQSPSNKVTEKGKDVELRCDPISGHTALYWYRQSLGQGLEFLIYFQGNSAPDKSGLPSDRFSAERTGGSVSTLTIQRTQQEDSAVYLCASSLRPLPGKGNEKLFFGSGTQLSVL.

The CDR3 DNA reads as TGCGCCAGCAGCTTGGGGCCGGCGCCCAACTACGAGCAGTACTTC. This encodes CASSLGPAPNYEQYF. The V call is TRBV5-1, the J call TRBJ2-7, with D hard to call. Germline CDR1 is SGHRS and CDR2 is YFSETQ. This CDR3 has 15 residues. V was clipped by 0 bases and J by 3 bases, with 13 bases between them.

V gene TRBV3-1 (or the pseudogene TRBV3-2) combines with J gene TRBJ1-2, with TRBD1 matching 7 bases. The V gene end was trimmed by 1 base and the J gene end by 6 bases; junction bases not matched to a gene: 8. Per the germline V gene, CDR1 is LGHDT and CDR2 is YNNKEL (reference sequence). The CDR3 runs 15 residues. CDR3 in amino acids: CASSQGFTGVDGYTF. The CDR3 region has the DNA TGTGCCAGCAGCCAAGGGTTTACAGGGGTCGATGGCTACACCTTC.

The CDR3, as DNA: TGCGCCAGCAGCCGTTCTAGCGGGGGGCCTCCGGGGGATGAGCAGTTCTTC. Translating it yields CASSRSSGGPPGDEQFF. V is TRBV4-1 and J is TRBJ2-1; 11 nucleotides line up with TRBD2. CDR1 is MGHRA and CDR2 is YSYEKL in the germline V gene. J lost 8 bases, V lost 4 bases, and 13 bases had no gene match. The CDR3 extends over 17 amino acids.

The rearrangement links TRBV23-1 to TRBJ1-5; 9 bases fit TRBD1. TRBV23-1 is known as an ORF, though its function is uncertain. The CDR3 loop spans 16 amino acids. The ends lost 3 bases at V and 4 bases at J; junction bases unmatched: 7. CDR3 loop: CASSHLPTGGNQPQHF. In nucleotides, the CDR3 is TGCGCCAGCAGTCACCTTCCGACAGGGGGGAATCAGCCCCAGCATTTT.

In DNA, the CDR3 is TGCGCCAGCAGCTTGCGCGGGGACACTGAAGCTTTCTTT. Translation gives CASSLRGDTEAFF. The chain combines TRBV5-1 with TRBJ1-1; D remains unclear. The CDR3 sequence is 13 residues long. Trimming removed 1 base from V and 3 bases from J, with 7 bases in between. Germline CDR1 is SGHRS and CDR2 is YFSETQ.

V gene TRBV4-3 combines with J gene TRBJ1-4; D may be TRBD1 (5 bases). V lost 2 bases and J 6 bases, leaving 10 bases between the germline ends. This CDR3 contains 14 residues. CDR1 LGHNA and CDR2 YSLEER come from the germline V gene. CDR3 sequence reads: CASSQYDSDEKLFF. The CDR3 DNA sequence: TGCGCCAGCAGCCAATATGACAGCGATGAAAAACTGTTTTTT.

This chain uses TRBV5-1 with TRBJ2-6; D is uncertain. V shed 0 bases and J shed 0 bases, with 4 bases lying between them. The length of the CDR3 is 15 residues. In germline, CDR1 is SGHRS, CDR2 YFSETQ. CDR3 nucleotides: TGCGCCAGCAGCTTGGACGGCTCTGGGGCCAACGTCCTGACTTTC. The encoded protein is CASSLDGSGANVLTF.

The rearrangement uses TRBV14 and TRBJ2-7; 11 positions agree with TRBD2. Per germline, CDR1 SGHDN and CDR2 FVKESK. The CDR3 extends over 17 amino acids. V lost 4 bases, J lost 5 bases, and 13 bases stayed unmatched. The CDR3 region is CASSPLNRLAGHDEQYF. CDR3 coding DNA: TGTGCCAGCAGCCCCCTCAACCGACTAGCGGGGCACGACGAGCAGTACTTC. The full variable domain, completed using reference TRBV14 and TRBJ2-7, is EAGVTQFPSHSVIEKGQTVTLRCDPISGHDNLYWYRRVMGKEIKFLLHFVKESKQDESGMPNNRFLAERTGGTYSTLKVQPAELEDSGVYFCASSPLNRLAGHDEQYFGPGTRLTVT.

The chain carries TRBV9 and TRBJ2-1; 16 bases line up with TRBD2. The CDR3 sequence is 16 residues long. V lost 6 bases and J lost 4; bases outside the gene matches: 4. Germline CDR1 SGDLS, CDR2 YYNGEE. CDR3 sequence: CASTGTSGGGYNEQFF. CDR3 bases: TGTGCCAGCACCGGGACTAGCGGGGGGGGATACAATGAGCAGTTCTTC.

The chain links TRBV30 to TRBJ1-6; unclear D gene. The CDR3 has 16 amino acids. V was shortened by 0 bases and J by 5 bases, with 14 bases between the two germline ends. The V gene's germline CDR1 is GTSNPN and CDR2 SVGIG (reference sequence). CDR3 region: CAWSVLGGRNNSPLHF. The CDR3 bases are TGTGCCTGGAGTGTACTCGGAGGTCGGAATAATTCACCCCTCCACTTT. The whole variable domain, filled in from reference TRBV30 and TRBJ1-6, reads SQTIHQWPATLVQPVGSPLSLECTVEGTSNPNLYWYRQAAGRGLQLLFYSVGIGQISSEVPQNLSASRPQDRQFILSSKKLLLSDSGFYLCAWSVLGGRNNSPLHFGNGTRLTVT.

The J gene is TRBJ2-3, the V gene TRBV9; 13 positions match TRBD2. V shed 4 bases and J 6 bases; nucleotides not matched to a gene: 8. The CDR3 loop spans 16 amino acids. CDR1 SGDLS and CDR2 YYNGEE come from the germline V gene. For the CDR3, the DNA is TGTGCCAGCAGCCTGACTAGCGGGGGGCGTCAGGATACGCAGTATTTT. Translation gives CASSLTSGGRQDTQYF.

The chain links TRBV30 to TRBJ1-6; possible D gene TRBD1, 5 bases. Germline V lookup: CDR1 GTSNPN, CDR2 SVGIG (reference sequence). CDR3 length equals 14 residues. V gave up 5 bases and J gave up 7 bases, with 15 bases separating them. DNA of the CDR3: TGTGCCTGGGACATAGACAGAAAGAATTCACCCCTCCACTTT. Residues: CAWDIDRKNSPLHF.

The CDR3 sequence: CASSEFRFTEAFF. For the CDR3, the DNA is TGTGCCAGCAGTGAATTCAGGTTCACTGAAGCTTTCTTT. This sequence joins TRBV25-1 and TRBJ1-1; D gene uncertain. Germline V lookup: CDR1 MGHDK, CDR2 SYGVNS. The CDR3 loop spans 13 amino acids. V gave up 1 base and J gave up 4 bases, with 7 bases separating them. The full variable domain, completed using reference TRBV25-1 and TRBJ1-1, is EADIYQTPRYLVIGTGKKITLECSQTMGHDKMYWYQQDPGMELHLIHYSYGVNSTEKGDLSSESTVSRIRTEHFPLTLESARPSHTSQYLCASSEFRFTEAFFGQGTRLTVV.

The CDR3 loop is CAWAPPQPRGEQYF. The CDR3 DNA follows: TGTGCCTGGGCTCCTCCTCAGCCGAGGGGCGAGCAGTACTTC. V usage is TRBV30 and J usage is TRBJ2-7; D is tentatively TRBD1 or TRBD2 (5 bases each). This CDR3 region has 14 residues. Deletions cut 5 bases from V and 6 bases from J, with 20 bases between. In germline, CDR1 is GTSNPN, CDR2 SVGIG (reference sequence).

The V gene is TRBV6-5, the J gene TRBJ2-3; TRBD2 matches at 12 bases. Germline values: CDR1 MNHEY, CDR2 SVGAGI. The CDR3 has 15 residues. V shed 5 bases, J shed 5 bases, and the junction held 5 bases outside the gene matches. This chain's CDR3 is CASSPLAGGKDTQYF. Written as DNA, the CDR3 is TGTGCCAGCAGTCCACTAGCGGGGGGAAAAGATACGCAGTATTTT.

This clone appeared once. This CDR3 is missing its conserved last phenylalanine or tryptophan, likely due to a read error. The J gene is TRBJ1-6, the V gene TRBV2; no clear D. Germline V gene lookup returns CDR1 SNHLY and CDR2 FYNNEI. The CDR3 totals 13 residues. Trimming removed 3 bases at V and 8 bases at J, with 8 bases between. The CDR3 bases are TGTGCCAGCAGTGAGGGCAGAGATTCACCCCTCCACCTT. It yields the protein CASSEGRDSPLHL.

The chain couples TRBV28 to TRBJ2-5, with D uncertain. The germline V gene has CDR1 MDHEN and CDR2 SYDVKM. This CDR3 spans 13 amino acids. V was trimmed by 6 bases and J by 5 bases, leaving 13 bases between them. The CDR3 DNA reads as TGTGCCAGCAGCTCTTCTTCAATGGAGACCCAGTACTTC. It specifies CASSSSSMETQYF.

The chain recombines TRBV5-1 with TRBJ2-5; 12 bases fit TRBD2. The CDR3 consists of 16 residues. Germline values: CDR1 SGHRS, CDR2 YFSETQ. V dropped 4 bases and J dropped 2; count of bases not matched to a gene: 6. The CDR3 here is CASSDTGTSGQETQYF. The CDR3 nucleotides are TGCGCCAGCAGCGACACCGGGACTAGCGGGCAAGAGACCCAGTACTTC.

The chain couples TRBV6-5 to TRBJ2-7, with TRBD1 identical over 8 bases. Germline V CDR1 and CDR2: MNHEY, SVGAGI. J gave up 3 bases and V 6 bases, and 7 bases lay outside the gene matches. This CDR3 is built from 14 residues. The CDR3 nucleotides are TGTGCCAGCAGGCCCGACAGGGGTGGCTACGAGCAGTACTTC. Encoded protein: CASRPDRGGYEQYF.

The chain joins TRBV6-5 to TRBJ2-2; possibly TRBD1 for D (5 bases). The germline gives CDR1 MNHEY, CDR2 SVGAGI. The V gene lost 11 bases and the J gene lost 4 bases, with 20 bases spanning the gap. The CDR3 runs to 15 residues. The CDR3 nucleotides read TGTGCCGCCGTAAGGTCACAGGTGGGCACCGGGGAGCTGTTTTTT. Translated: CAAVRSQVGTGELFF.